This T cell receptor beta chain was retrieved from a study of blood T cell repertoires in COVID-19. Study as a whole: Italy, Spain and the United States were the sources of the convalescent and acute COVID-19 samples. PBMCs, B-cell-depleted T cells, or T cells were the source of the cDNA or gDNA that made up the material.

Original data processing: Amplification of reference gene primers provided the estimated nucleated cell counts. TCRdb's table, derived via immunoSEQ multiplex PCR, lists solely in-frame clones and lacks some. Clone size and the V and J calls come from that table; the DNA yielded D and trimming. Of about 27,000 clones in the sample, roughly 80% were seen once. This clone came up a few times. The CDR3 extends over 13 amino acids. Trimming took off 3 bases at V and 0 bases at J, with 6 bases between the two ends. Germline values: CDR1 SGHNT, CDR2 YYREEE (reference sequence). This sequence joins TRBV5-4 and TRBJ1-1; D remains unclear. The specimen was peripheral blood. The source of this sequence is a woman aged 80 or over with acute or convalescent COVID-19. The CDR3 sequence: CASSSRVNTEAFF. The CDR3 bases are TGTGCCAGCAGCTCTAGAGTGAACACTGAAGCTTTCTTT.